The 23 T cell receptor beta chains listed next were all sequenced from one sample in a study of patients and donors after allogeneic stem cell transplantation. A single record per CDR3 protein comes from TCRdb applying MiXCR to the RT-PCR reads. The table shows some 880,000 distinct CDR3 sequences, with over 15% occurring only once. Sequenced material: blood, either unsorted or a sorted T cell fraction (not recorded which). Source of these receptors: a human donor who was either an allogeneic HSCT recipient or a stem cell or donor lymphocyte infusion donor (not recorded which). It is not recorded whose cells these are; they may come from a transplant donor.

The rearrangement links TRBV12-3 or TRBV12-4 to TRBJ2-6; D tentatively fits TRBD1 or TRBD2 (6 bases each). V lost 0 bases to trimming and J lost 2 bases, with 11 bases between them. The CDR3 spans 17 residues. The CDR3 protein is CASSLARRGAGANVLTF. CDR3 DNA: TGTGCCAGCAGTTTAGCGCGTAGGGGGGCTGGGGCCAACGTCCTGACTTTC.

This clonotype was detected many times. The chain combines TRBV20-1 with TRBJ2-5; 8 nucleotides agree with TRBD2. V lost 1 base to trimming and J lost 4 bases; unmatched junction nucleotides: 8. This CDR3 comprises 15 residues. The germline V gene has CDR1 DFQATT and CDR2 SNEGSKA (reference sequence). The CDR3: CSARVGGGIVETQYF. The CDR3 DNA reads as TGCAGTGCTAGAGTAGGCGGGGGGATTGTAGAGACCCAGTACTTC.

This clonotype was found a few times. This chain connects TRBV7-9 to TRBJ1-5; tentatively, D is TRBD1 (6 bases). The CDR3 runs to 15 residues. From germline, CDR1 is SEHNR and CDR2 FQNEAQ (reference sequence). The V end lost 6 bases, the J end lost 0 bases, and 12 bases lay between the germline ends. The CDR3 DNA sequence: TGTGCCAGCAGTACAGGGACCACTAGCAATCAGCCCCAGCATTTT. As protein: CASSTGTTSNQPQHF.

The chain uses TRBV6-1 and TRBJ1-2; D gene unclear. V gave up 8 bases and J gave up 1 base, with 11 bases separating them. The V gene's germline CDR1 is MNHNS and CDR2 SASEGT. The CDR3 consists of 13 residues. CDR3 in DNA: TGTGCCAGCCAGATAGGATTTAACTATGGCTACACCTTC. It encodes CASQIGFNYGYTF.

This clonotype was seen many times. CDR3 nucleotides: TGTGCCAGCAGCCCCCGGGACAGATACGAGCAGTACTTC. This codes for CASSPRDRYEQYF. The rearrangement joins TRBV7-9 to TRBJ2-7; 7 bases are a match to TRBD1. This CDR3 is built from 13 residues. The V gene's germline CDR1 is SEHNR and CDR2 FQNEAQ (reference sequence). Unmatched junction bases numbered 5, after V lost 5 bases and J lost 4 bases.

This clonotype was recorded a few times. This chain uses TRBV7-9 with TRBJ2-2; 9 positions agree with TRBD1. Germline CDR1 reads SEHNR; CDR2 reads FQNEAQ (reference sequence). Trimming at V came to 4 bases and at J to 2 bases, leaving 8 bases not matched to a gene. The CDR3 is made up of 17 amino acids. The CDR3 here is CASSSLPGQGNTGELFF. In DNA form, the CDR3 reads TGTGCCAGCAGCTCCCTCCCGGGACAGGGTAACACCGGGGAGCTGTTTTTT.

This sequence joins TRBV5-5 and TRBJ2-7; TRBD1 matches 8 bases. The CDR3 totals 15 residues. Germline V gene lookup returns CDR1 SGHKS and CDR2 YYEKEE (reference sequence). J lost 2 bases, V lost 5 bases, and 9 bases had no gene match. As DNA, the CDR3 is TGTGCCAGCAGTTCTACCGGGACAGGAGCCTACGAGCAGTACTTC. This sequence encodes CASSSTGTGAYEQYF.

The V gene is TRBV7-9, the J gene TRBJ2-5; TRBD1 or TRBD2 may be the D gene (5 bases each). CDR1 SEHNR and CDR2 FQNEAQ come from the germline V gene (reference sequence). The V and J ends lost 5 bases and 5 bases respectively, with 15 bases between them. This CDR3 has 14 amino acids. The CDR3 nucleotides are TGTGCCAGCAGCCCACCGTCGGGGCGGGAGACCCAGTACTTC. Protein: CASSPPSGRETQYF.

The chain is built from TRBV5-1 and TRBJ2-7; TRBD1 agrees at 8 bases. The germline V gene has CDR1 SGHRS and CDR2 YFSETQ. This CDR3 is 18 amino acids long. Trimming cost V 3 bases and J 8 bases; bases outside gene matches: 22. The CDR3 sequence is CASSWGTGSQVATTKQYF. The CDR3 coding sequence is TGCGCCAGCAGCTGGGGGACAGGCAGTCAAGTGGCTACTACGAAGCAGTACTTC. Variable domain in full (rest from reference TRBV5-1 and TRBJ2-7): KAGVTQTPRYLIKTRGQQVTLSCSPISGHRSVSWYQQTPGQGLQFLFEYFSETQRNKGNFPGRFSGRQFSNSRSEMNVSTLELGDSALYLCASSWGTGSQVATTKQYFGPGTRLTVT.

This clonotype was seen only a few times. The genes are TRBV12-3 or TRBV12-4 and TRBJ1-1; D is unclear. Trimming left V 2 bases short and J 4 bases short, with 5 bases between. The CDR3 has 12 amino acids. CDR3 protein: CASSLRFTEAFF. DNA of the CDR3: TGTGCCAGCAGTTTAAGGTTCACTGAAGCTTTCTTT.

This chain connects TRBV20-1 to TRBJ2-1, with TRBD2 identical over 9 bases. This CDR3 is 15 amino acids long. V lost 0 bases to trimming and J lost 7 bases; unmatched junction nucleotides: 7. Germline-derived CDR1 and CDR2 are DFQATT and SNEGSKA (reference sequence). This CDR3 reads CSARDGGGAGNEQFF. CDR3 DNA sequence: TGCAGTGCTAGAGATGGCGGGGGGGCCGGGAATGAGCAGTTCTTC.

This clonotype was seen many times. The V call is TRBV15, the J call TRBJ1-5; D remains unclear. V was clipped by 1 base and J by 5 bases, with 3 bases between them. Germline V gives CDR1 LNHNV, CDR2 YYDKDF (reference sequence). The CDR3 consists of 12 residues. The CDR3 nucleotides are TGTGCCACCAGCAGAGGGGATCAGCCCCAGCATTTT. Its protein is CATSRGDQPQHF.

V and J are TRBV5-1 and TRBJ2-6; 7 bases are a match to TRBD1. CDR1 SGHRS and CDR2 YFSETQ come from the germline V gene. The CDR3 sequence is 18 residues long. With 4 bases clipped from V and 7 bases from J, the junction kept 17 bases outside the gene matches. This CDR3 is CASSPRDSLLTVANVLTF. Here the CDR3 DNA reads TGCGCCAGCAGCCCCCGGGACAGCTTACTGACTGTAGCCAACGTCCTGACTTTC.

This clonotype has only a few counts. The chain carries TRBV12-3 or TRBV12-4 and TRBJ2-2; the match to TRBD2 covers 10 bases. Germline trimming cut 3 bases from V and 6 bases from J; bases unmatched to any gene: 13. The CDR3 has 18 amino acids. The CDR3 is CASSFGLAGASNAGELFF. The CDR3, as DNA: TGTGCCAGCAGTTTTGGGCTAGCGGGAGCGAGTAACGCCGGGGAGCTGTTTTTT.

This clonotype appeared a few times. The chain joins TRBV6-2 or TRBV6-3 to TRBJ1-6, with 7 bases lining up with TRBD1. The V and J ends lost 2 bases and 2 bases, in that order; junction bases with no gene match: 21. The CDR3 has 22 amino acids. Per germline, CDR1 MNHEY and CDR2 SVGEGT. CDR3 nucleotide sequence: TGTGCCAGCAGTTACGACGCCATTGGACCGACGGGAGGGACAGCCTATAATTCACCCCTCCACTTT. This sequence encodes CASSYDAIGPTGGTAYNSPLHF.

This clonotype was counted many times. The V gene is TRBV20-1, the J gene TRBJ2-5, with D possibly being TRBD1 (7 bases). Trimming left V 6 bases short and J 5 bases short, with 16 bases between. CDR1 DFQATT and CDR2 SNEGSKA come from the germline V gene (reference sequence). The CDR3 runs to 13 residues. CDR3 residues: CSARRGRRETQYF. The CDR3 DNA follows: TGCAGTGCCAGGAGGGGGCGCAGGGAGACCCAGTACTTC.

The CDR3 DNA sequence: TGCAGTGCTAGAGAGGCAGGGGGCGTGGAAAAACTGTTTTTT. It translates to CSAREAGGVEKLFF. The rearrangement links TRBV20-1 to TRBJ1-4; 8 bases align to TRBD1. V dropped 0 bases and J dropped 8; count of bases not matched to a gene: 5. Germline assignment: CDR1 DFQATT and CDR2 SNEGSKA (reference sequence). This CDR3 is 14 amino acids long.

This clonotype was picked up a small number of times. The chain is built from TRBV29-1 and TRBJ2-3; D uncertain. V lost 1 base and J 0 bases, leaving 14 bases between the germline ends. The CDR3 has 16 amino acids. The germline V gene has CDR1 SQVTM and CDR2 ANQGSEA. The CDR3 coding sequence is TGCAGCGTTGAAGTCTTAGCAGTAGCTAGCACAGATACGCAGTATTTT. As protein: CSVEVLAVASTDTQYF.

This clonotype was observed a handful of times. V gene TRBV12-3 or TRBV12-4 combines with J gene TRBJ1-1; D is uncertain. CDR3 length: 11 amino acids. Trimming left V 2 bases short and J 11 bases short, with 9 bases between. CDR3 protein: CASSLLGQAFF. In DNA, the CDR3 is TGTGCCAGCAGTTTACTGGGCCAGGCTTTCTTT.

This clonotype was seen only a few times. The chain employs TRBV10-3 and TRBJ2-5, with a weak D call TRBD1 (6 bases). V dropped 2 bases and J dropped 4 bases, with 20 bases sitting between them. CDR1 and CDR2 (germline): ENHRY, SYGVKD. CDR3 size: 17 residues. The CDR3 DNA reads TGTGCCATCAGTGAGATTTTATTACAGGGTTTACGAGAGACCCAGTACTTC. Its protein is CAISEILLQGLRETQYF.

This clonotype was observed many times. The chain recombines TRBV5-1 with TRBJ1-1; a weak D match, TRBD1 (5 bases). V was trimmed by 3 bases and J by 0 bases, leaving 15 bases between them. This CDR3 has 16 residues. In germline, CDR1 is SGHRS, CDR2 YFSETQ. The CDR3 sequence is CASSSSRQNMNTEAFF. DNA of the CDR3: TGCGCCAGCAGCTCCAGTAGACAGAACATGAACACTGAAGCTTTCTTT.

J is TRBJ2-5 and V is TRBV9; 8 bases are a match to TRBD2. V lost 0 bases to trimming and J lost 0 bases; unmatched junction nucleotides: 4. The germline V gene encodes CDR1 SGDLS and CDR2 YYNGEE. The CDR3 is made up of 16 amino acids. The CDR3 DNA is TGTGCCAGCAGCGTAGCTCGGGGGGGATACCAAGAGACCCAGTACTTC. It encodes CASSVARGGYQETQYF. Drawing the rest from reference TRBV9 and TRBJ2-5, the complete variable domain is DSGVTQTPKHLITATGQRVTLRCSPRSGDLSVYWYQQSLDQGLQFLIQYYNGEERAKGNILERFSAQQFPDLHSELNLSSLELGDSALYFCASSVARGGYQETQYFGPGTRLLVL.

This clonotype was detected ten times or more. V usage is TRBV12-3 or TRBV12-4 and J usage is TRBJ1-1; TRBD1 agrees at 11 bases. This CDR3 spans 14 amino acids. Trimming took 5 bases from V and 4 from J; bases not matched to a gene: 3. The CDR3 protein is CASSPGTGGTEAFF. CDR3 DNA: TGTGCCAGCAGTCCCGGGACAGGGGGCACTGAAGCTTTCTTT.